The present entry profiles one TCR beta chain with its context. The CDR3 is 14 residues long. Germline CDR1 is KGHSH and CDR2 is LQKENI. V lost 2 bases and J 5 bases, leaving 12 bases between the germline ends. The sample originates from a study of shared clonotypes between healthy human individuals. Looking at the study overall: Per donor, three plates held CD4 naive cells, three held CD4 memory, two held CD8 naive and one held CD8 memory.

Sequencing used immunoSEQ multiplex PCR; TCRdb keeps in-frame clones, though not all of them. The sample records roughly 2 million clones, approximately 96% being singletons. The rearrangement uses TRBV18 and TRBJ1-1, with a weak D call TRBD1 (6 bases). The sample taken for sequencing was naive CD4+ T cells sorted from blood. Stated subset: CD45RA+ positively selected. This receptor was identified in a man aged 18 to 29 in good health. In nucleotides, the CDR3 is TGTGCCAGCTCACCAACAGGGTTTGGGACTGAAGCTTTCTTT. Translation: CASSPTGFGTEAFF. Variable domain in full (rest from reference TRBV18 and TRBJ1-1): NAGVMQNPRHLVRRRGQEARLRCSPMKGHSHVYWYRQLPEEGLKFMVYLQKENIIDESGMPKERFSAEFPKEGPSILRIQQVVRGDSAAYFCASSPTGFGTEAFFGQGTRLTVV.